This TCR beta chain originates from a study of cytomegalovirus exposure and HLA in healthy donors. Study in general: Out of 150 million to 200 million T cells, an earlier analysis found about 120 million unique TCR beta sequences in total. Findings and caveats of the study: In vitro assays verified that three CMV-associated chains recognized CMV antigens specifically.

Germline CDR1 reads SNHLY; CDR2 reads FYNNEI. The CDR3 totals 15 residues. Trimming took 3 bases from V and 1 from J, leaving 11 bases between them. A word on this clone: The target antigen is unknown.

The PCR was carried out with 60 Vbeta primers and 13 Jbeta primers. Sequencing was performed with immunoSEQ multiplex PCR; in TCRdb, only in-frame clones are kept and a portion is missing. The sample consists of about 160,000 clones, roughly 80% of them appearing once. This TCR was sampled from a man aged 50 or older in good health and CMV-seropositive. Sequenced sample: PBMCs. V gene TRBV2 combines with J gene TRBJ2-3, with TRBD2 as a possible D gene (5 bases). CDR3 in amino acids: CASSEGVGGTDTQYF. For the CDR3, the DNA is TGTGCCAGCAGTGAGGGTGTCGGGGGCACAGATACGCAGTATTTT. The full variable domain, completed using reference TRBV2 and TRBJ2-3, is EPEVTQTPSHQVTQMGQEVILRCVPISNHLYFYWYRQILGQKVEFLVSFYNNEISEKSEIFDDQFSVERPDGSNFTLKIRSTKLEDSAMYFCASSEGVGGTDTQYFGPGTRLTVL.